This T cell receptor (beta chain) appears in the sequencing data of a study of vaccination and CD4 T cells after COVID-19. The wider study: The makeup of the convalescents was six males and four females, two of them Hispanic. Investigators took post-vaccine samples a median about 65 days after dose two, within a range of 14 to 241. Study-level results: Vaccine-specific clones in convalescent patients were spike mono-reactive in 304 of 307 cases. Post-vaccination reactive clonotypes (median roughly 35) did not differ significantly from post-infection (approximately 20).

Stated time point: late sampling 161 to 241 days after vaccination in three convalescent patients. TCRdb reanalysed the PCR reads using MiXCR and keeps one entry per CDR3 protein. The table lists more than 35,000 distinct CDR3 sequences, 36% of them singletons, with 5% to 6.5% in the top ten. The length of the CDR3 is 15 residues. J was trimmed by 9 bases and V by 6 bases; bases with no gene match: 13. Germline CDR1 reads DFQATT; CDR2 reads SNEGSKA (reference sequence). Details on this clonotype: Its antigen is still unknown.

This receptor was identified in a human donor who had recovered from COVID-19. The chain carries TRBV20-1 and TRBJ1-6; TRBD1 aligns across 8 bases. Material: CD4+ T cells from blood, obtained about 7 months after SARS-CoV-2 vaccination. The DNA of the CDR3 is TGCAGTGCAGAGCCCGGGACAGGCGCCCTTTCACCCCTCCACTTT. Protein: CSAEPGTGALSPLHF.